This TCR beta chain came from a study of T cells in Graves' hyperthyroidism and ophthalmopathy. This CDR3 comprises 15 residues. Trimming removed 3 bases at V and 5 bases at J, with 16 bases between. This clonotype was observed at least ten times. There were TCR beta CDR3 regions amplified from RNA transcripts. When the TCR CDR3 underwent first-round RT-PCR, the HTBI primer set was used. Each CDR3 protein is one row after TCRdb ran MiXCR on the multiplex PCR reads. The data show about 700,000 distinct CDR3 sequences, approximately 14% seen once. Sequencing input: blood. This sequence was found in a woman under 30 with Graves' hyperthyroidism. This chain uses TRBV12-3 or TRBV12-4 with TRBJ2-5; the D gene is possibly TRBD2 (6 bases). The CDR3 loop reads CASSLSGSGGETQYF. The CDR3 DNA is TGTGCCAGCAGTTTGTCCGGGAGCGGTGGGGAGACCCAGTACTTC.